Following are 18 T cell receptor beta chains from one sample sequenced in a study of beta chain features in type 1 diabetes. Sequenced material consisted of expressed TCRB transcripts (all of the isolated RNA was reverse transcribed). Profiled with immunoSEQ multiplex PCR; TCRdb holds only in-frame clones, not every one. The sample holds 240,000 or so clones; 25% to 30% are singletons and the top ten take approximately 4%. The specimen was central memory CD4+ T cells from blood. These TCRs come from a man aged 25 to 40 in good health.

Only a few counts were recorded for this clone. The chain joins TRBV18 to TRBJ2-1; D not certain. V dropped 3 bases and J dropped 0 bases, with 9 bases sitting between them. This CDR3 contains 15 residues. Germline assignment: CDR1 KGHSH and CDR2 LQKENI. The CDR3 loop is CASSPTLGSYNEQFF. For the CDR3, the DNA is TGTGCCAGCTCACCTACTCTTGGCTCCTACAATGAGCAGTTCTTC.

The chain couples TRBV30 to TRBJ1-1; TRBD1 might be the D (5 bases). The CDR3 totals 15 residues. The V and J ends lost 2 bases and 6 bases respectively, with 19 bases between them. The germline CDR1 and CDR2 sequences are GTSNPN and SVGIG (reference sequence). The DNA for the CDR3 is TGTGCCTGGAGTCTTCCCGGGTCCAGGGTCGCTGAAGCTTTCTTT. This gives the protein CAWSLPGSRVAEAFF.

V is TRBV9 and J is TRBJ2-3; D is perhaps TRBD1 (5 bases). V was shortened by 4 bases and J by 6 bases, with 12 bases between the two germline ends. The CDR3 totals 13 residues. Looked up from germline, CDR1 is SGDLS and CDR2 is YYNGEE. The DNA of the CDR3 is TGTGCCAGCAGCCTGGGGCTCTTGGATACGCAGTATTTT. Amino acids: CASSLGLLDTQYF.

The table lists this clone with many counts. V is TRBV2 and J is TRBJ1-5; D perhaps matches TRBD1 (6 bases). V lost 5 bases and J lost 4, with 12 bases in between. The CDR3 spans 14 residues. CDR1 and CDR2 from the germline V gene are SNHLY and FYNNEI. The CDR3 loop reads CASSWGLENQPQHF. Here the CDR3 DNA reads TGTGCCAGCAGTTGGGGGCTAGAAAATCAGCCCCAGCATTTT.

The chain couples TRBV27 to TRBJ1-2, with unresolved D. V gave up 5 bases and J gave up 7 bases, with 17 bases separating them. The CDR3 contains 14 residues. CDR1 and CDR2 (germline): MNHEY, SMNVEV (reference sequence). In DNA form, the CDR3 reads TGTGCCAGCAGTCCCCAAGTCCAAAGGGCTGGCTACACCTTC. Protein: CASSPQVQRAGYTF.

This clone was counted only a few times. This chain uses TRBV7-2 with TRBJ2-1; the D is unclear. Germline assignment: CDR1 SGHTA and CDR2 FQGNSA. The CDR3 totals 12 residues. V was pared by 2 bases and J by 5 bases, with 4 bases between. The CDR3 protein is CASSLRHNEQFF. CDR3 DNA sequence: TGTGCCAGCAGCTTAAGGCACAATGAGCAGTTCTTC.

The V call is TRBV2, the J call TRBJ2-5; the match to TRBD2 covers 7 bases. The DNA end is more similar to TRBJ2-7, so the J call may be wrong. Germline V lookup: CDR1 SNHLY, CDR2 FYNNEI. CDR3 length: 11 residues. CDR3 sequence reads: CASRGGIEQYF. In DNA form, the CDR3 reads TGTGCCAGCAGGGGAGGGATCGAGCAGTACTTC.

The chain employs TRBV27 and TRBJ2-5; 10 bases align to TRBD1. The germline gives CDR1 MNHEY, CDR2 SMNVEV (reference sequence). V dropped 4 bases and J dropped 5; count of bases not matched to a gene: 10. CDR3 size: 16 residues. The CDR3 sequence is CASSSFRDRGSETQYF. CDR3 nucleotide sequence: TGTGCCAGCAGTTCCTTCCGGGACAGGGGATCGGAGACCCAGTACTTC.

The chain couples TRBV9 to TRBJ2-1; 10 bases are a match to TRBD1. The V gene end was trimmed by 1 base and the J gene end by 5 bases; junction bases not matched to a gene: 6. There are 16 residues in the CDR3. The germline gives CDR1 SGDLS, CDR2 YYNGEE. The CDR3 sequence is CASSVLRDRGHNEQFF. CDR3 DNA sequence: TGTGCCAGCAGCGTACTCCGGGACAGGGGCCACAATGAGCAGTTCTTC.

This chain links TRBV6-5 with TRBJ2-7; no clear D. The CDR3 has 12 residues. Trimming stripped 6 bases from V and 3 bases from J, with 9 bases between. The germline V gene encodes CDR1 MNHEY and CDR2 SVGAGI. Written as DNA, the CDR3 is TGTGCCAGCAGCACCAACAGCTACGAGCAGTACTTC. It encodes CASSTNSYEQYF.

This clone was counted between two and nine times. The chain joins TRBV27 to TRBJ2-2; D is possibly TRBD1 (5 bases). Germline V gene sequence: CDR1 MNHEY, CDR2 SMNVEV (reference sequence). Trimming took off 2 bases at V and 4 bases at J, with 11 bases between the two ends. This CDR3 contains 15 residues. The CDR3, as DNA: TGTGCCAGCAGTTTAAACAGGCAGGGCACCGGGGAGCTGTTTTTT. Translated, it gives CASSLNRQGTGELFF.

The rearrangement joins TRBV13 to TRBJ2-5; TRBD1 might be the D (6 bases). Trimming shortened V by 6 bases and J by 3 bases, and 14 bases separated the two germline ends. Germline V gene data show CDR1 as PRHDT and CDR2 as FYEKMQ (reference sequence). This CDR3 is built from 14 residues. The CDR3 DNA is TGTGCCAGCAGTCAGACAGGCCCTAAAGAGACCCAGTACTTC. As protein: CASSQTGPKETQYF. Complete variable domain (other parts from reference TRBV13 and TRBJ2-5): AAGVIQSPRHLIKEKRETATLKCYPIPRHDTVYWYQQGPGQDPQFLISFYEKMQSDKGSIPDRFSAQQFSDYHSELNMSSLELGDSALYFCASSQTGPKETQYFGPGTRLLVL.

This clone was seen many times. The chain employs TRBV9 and TRBJ2-7, with 8 bases matching TRBD2. The V gene end was trimmed by 4 bases and the J gene end by 3 bases; junction bases not matched to a gene: 9. Germline V gene data show CDR1 as SGDLS and CDR2 as YYNGEE. The CDR3 spans 15 residues. CDR3 protein: CASSPRAAGVYEQYF. CDR3 nucleotides: TGTGCCAGCAGCCCCCGGGCAGCGGGGGTCTACGAGCAGTACTTC.

This clone turned up a few times. The chain recombines TRBV7-9 with TRBJ2-1, with 8 bases identical to TRBD2. The CDR3 consists of 14 residues. Losses at the gene ends were 10 bases for V and 7 bases for J; bases not matched to a gene: 12. The germline V gene has CDR1 SEHNR and CDR2 FQNEAQ (reference sequence). In nucleotides, the CDR3 is TGTGCCACCTCGCTGAGCGGGAGTATGAATGAGCAGTTCTTC. Translation gives CATSLSGSMNEQFF.

CDR3 in DNA: TGTGCCAGCAGCTTAGCAGGCCCCTACGAGCAGTACTTC. Its translation is CASSLAGPYEQYF. This chain uses TRBV7-9 with TRBJ2-7; D not resolved. V dropped 0 bases and J dropped 2 bases, with 5 bases sitting between them. The CDR3 spans 13 residues. Looked up from germline, CDR1 is SEHNR and CDR2 is FQNEAQ (reference sequence). Full variable domain (missing parts from reference TRBV7-9 and TRBJ2-7): DTGVSQNPRHKITKRGQNVTFRCDPISEHNRLYWYRQTLGQGPEFLTYFQNEAQLEKSRLLSDRFSAERPKGSFSTLEIQRTEQGDSAMYLCASSLAGPYEQYFGPGTRLTVT.

This clone was detected a few times. The chain employs TRBV25-1 and TRBJ2-5, with 14 bases that match TRBD2. Germline trimming cut 8 bases from V and 11 bases from J; bases unmatched to any gene: 16. The CDR3 is 16 amino acids. The germline V gene has CDR1 MGHDK and CDR2 SYGVNS. The CDR3 reads CASRDSGTSGSKEQYF. CDR3 DNA sequence: TGTGCCAGCCGAGACTCCGGGACTAGCGGGAGCAAGGAGCAGTACTTC.

In this sample, this clone turned up many times. The chain links TRBV28 to TRBJ2-6; D gene uncertain. The V end lost 2 bases, the J end lost 0 bases, and 2 bases lay between the germline ends. CDR1 and CDR2 (germline): MDHEN, SYDVKM. The CDR3 is 14 residues long. CDR3 region: CASSLHSGANVLTF. DNA of the CDR3: TGTGCCAGCAGTTTACACTCTGGGGCCAACGTCCTGACTTTC.

The chain has TRBV30 and TRBJ1-4; perhaps TRBD1 as D (6 bases). CDR3 length equals 18 residues. The V gene lost 5 bases and the J gene lost 8 bases, with 30 bases spanning the gap. Germline V gene lookup returns CDR1 GTSNPN and CDR2 SVGIG (reference sequence). CDR3 coding DNA: TGTGCCTGGGCTGGGGACCAGACAGGAGGCCTCAGAGGAGAAAAACTGTTTTTT. It translates to CAWAGDQTGGLRGEKLFF. Together with reference TRBV30 and TRBJ1-4, the CDR3 gives the full variable domain: SQTIHQWPATLVQPVGSPLSLECTVEGTSNPNLYWYRQAAGRGLQLLFYSVGIGQISSEVPQNLSASRPQDRQFILSSKKLLLSDSGFYLCAWAGDQTGGLRGEKLFFGSGTQLSVL.